Following are 2 T cell receptor beta chains from one sample sequenced in a study of cytomegalovirus exposure and HLA in healthy donors. The primer mix had 60 Vbeta and 13 Jbeta primers. Clones were sequenced by immunoSEQ multiplex PCR, and TCRdb holds only the in-frame ones, with some missing. In all, the sample yields around 140,000 clones. Sequencing input: PBMCs. The receptors originated from a woman aged 45-59 years in good health and CMV-seronegative.

As DNA, the CDR3 is TGTGCCAGCAACGGTGACCCGGGCTATGGCTACACCTTC. Translated, it gives CASNGDPGYGYTF. The chain is built from TRBV5-8 and TRBJ1-2; D remains unclear. Deletions cut 6 bases from V and 4 bases from J, with 13 bases between. The CDR3 spans 13 residues. Per germline, CDR1 SGHTS and CDR2 YDEGEE.

The rearrangement joins TRBV27 to TRBJ2-7; 11 positions agree with TRBD1. The CDR3 sequence is 14 residues long. Germline V gene sequence: CDR1 MNHEY, CDR2 SMNVEV (reference sequence). The ends lost 5 bases at V and 6 bases at J; junction bases unmatched: 6. CDR3 in amino acids: CASSRDRGGGEQYF. As DNA, the CDR3 is TGTGCCAGCAGTCGGGACAGGGGGGGTGGCGAGCAGTACTTC.